This T cell receptor beta chain was recorded in a study of neoadjuvant anti-PD-1 for oral cavity cancer. Across the study: Patients without progression got a fourth dose around day 43.

General study points: Each response group had just a few patients in TCR analyses.

CDR3 size: 15 residues. Deletions cut 7 bases from V and 2 bases from J, with 17 bases between. CDR1 and CDR2 from the germline V gene are MNHEY and SVGAGI. This clone was detected a few times. Its cognate antigen is unknown. This sample's time point: after neoadjuvant nivolumab, at surgical resection. These newly diagnosed stage II-IVA oral cavity squamous cell carcinoma patients had no prior systemic or radiation treatment. Profiled with immunoSEQ multiplex PCR; TCRdb holds only in-frame clones, not every one. The sample consists of about 42,000 clones, about 77% of them appearing once. The V gene is TRBV6-5, the J gene TRBJ1-1; tentatively, D is TRBD1 (5 bases). This clonotype was obtained from a person between 40 and 80 years old with oral cavity squamous cell carcinoma. The starting material was PBMCs, obtained after nivolumab (anti-PD-1) treatment. The CDR3 DNA sequence: TGTGCCAGCAAACAGACCGGGACTGGAAACACTGAAGCTTTCTTT. Translating gives CASKQTGTGNTEAFF.